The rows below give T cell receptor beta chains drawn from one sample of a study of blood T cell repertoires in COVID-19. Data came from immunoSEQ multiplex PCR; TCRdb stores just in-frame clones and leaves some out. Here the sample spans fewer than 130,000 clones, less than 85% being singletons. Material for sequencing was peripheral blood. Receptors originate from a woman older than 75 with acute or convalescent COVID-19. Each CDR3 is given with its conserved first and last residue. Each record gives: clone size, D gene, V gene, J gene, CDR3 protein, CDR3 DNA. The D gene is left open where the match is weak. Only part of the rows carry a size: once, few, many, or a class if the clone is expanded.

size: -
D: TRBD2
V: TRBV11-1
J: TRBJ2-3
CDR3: CASSSRRAGDEDTQYF
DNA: TGTGCCAGCAGTTCACGACGGGCGGGAGATGAGGATACGCAGTATTTT

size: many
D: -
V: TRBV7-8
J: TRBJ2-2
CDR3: CASSLSTGEGGELFF
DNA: TGTGCCAGCAGCCTTTCAACGGGAGAGGGCGGGGAGCTGTTTTTT

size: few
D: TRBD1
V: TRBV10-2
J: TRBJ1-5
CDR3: CASSEGQGANQPQHF
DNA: TGCGCCAGCAGTGAGGGACAGGGGGCAAATCAGCCCCAGCATTTT

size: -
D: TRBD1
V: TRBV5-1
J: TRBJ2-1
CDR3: CASSLPSGTGVENEQFF
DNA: TGCGCCAGCAGCTTGCCCTCCGGGACAGGGGTGGAGAATGAGCAGTTCTTC

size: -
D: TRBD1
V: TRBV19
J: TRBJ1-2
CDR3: CASSIPGDRENYGYTF
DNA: TGTGCCAGTAGTATCCCCGGGGACAGGGAAAACTATGGCTACACCTTC

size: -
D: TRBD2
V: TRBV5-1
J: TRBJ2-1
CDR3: CASSFDGTSGGTQFF
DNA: TGCGCCAGCAGCTTTGACGGGACTAGCGGGGGCACCCAATTCTTC

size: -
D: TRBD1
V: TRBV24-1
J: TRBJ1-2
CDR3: CATSDDRGGDYGYTF
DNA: TGTGCCACCAGTGATGACAGGGGTGGGGACTATGGCTACACCTTC

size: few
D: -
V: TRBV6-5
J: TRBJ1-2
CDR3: CASRDRNYGYTF
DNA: TGTGCCAGCCGAGACAGGAACTATGGCTACACCTTC

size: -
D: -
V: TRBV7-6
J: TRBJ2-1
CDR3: CASSLRGGATYNEQFF
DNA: TGTGCCAGCAGCTTAAGGGGGGGGGCTACATACAATGAGCAGTTCTTC

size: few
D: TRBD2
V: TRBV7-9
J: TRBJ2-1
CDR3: CASSSLAGAVNEQFF
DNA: TGTGCCAGCAGCTCCCTAGCGGGAGCGGTCAATGAGCAGTTCTTC

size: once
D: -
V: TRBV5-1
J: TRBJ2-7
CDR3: CASSFGAGDEQYF
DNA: TGCGCCAGCAGCTTCGGAGCGGGCGACGAGCAGTACTTC

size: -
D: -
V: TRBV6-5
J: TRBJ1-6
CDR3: CASRPGGTYNSPLHF
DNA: TGTGCCAGCAGGCCCGGGGGGACCTATAATTCACCCCTCCACTTT

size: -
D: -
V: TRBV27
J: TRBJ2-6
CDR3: CASSGQSGANVLTF
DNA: TGTGCCAGCAGTGGCCAGTCTGGGGCCAACGTCCTGACTTTC

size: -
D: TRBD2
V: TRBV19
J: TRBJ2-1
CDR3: CASSGLNSYNEQFF
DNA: TGTGCCTCATCGGGACTAAACTCCTACAATGAGCAGTTCTTC

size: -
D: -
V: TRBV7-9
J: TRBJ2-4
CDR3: CASSLGWGVYSIQYF
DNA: TGTGCCAGCAGCTTAGGCTGGGGGGTCTACTCCATTCAGTACTTC

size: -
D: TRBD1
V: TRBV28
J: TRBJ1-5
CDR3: CATRDRLNQPQHF
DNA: TGTGCCACAAGGGACAGGCTGAATCAGCCCCAGCATTTT

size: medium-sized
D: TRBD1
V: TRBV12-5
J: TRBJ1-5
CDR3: CASGQGAGQPQHF
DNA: TGTGCTAGTGGGCAGGGGGCTGGACAGCCCCAGCATTTT

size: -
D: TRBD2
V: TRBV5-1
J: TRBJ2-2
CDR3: CASRLSGSTTGELFF
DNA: TGCGCCAGCAGGCTCAGCGGGAGTACGACCGGGGAGCTGTTTTTT

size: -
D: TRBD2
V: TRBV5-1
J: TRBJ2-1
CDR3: CASSLFSGGAFYNEQFF
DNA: TGCGCCAGCAGCTTATTCAGCGGGGGGGCCTTCTACAATGAGCAGTTCTTC

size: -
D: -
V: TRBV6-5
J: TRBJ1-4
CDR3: CASSSWQNEKLFF
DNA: TGTGCCAGCAGCTCTTGGCAGAATGAAAAACTGTTTTTT

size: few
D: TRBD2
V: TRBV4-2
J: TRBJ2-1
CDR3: CASSPSIGRGGYNEQFF
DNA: TGTGCCAGCAGCCCCTCGATTGGGCGGGGGGGTTACAATGAGCAGTTCTTC

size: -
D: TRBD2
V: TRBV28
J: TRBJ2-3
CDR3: CASSLEIAGGQYF
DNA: TGTGCCAGCAGTTTAGAGATAGCGGGAGGGCAGTATTTT

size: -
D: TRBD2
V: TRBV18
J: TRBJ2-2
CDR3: CASSLHAGGVTGELFF
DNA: TGTGCCAGCTCACTACACGCGGGAGGGGTCACCGGGGAGCTGTTTTTT

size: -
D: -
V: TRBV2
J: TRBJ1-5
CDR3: CASSVEAEPQHF
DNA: TGTGCCAGCAGTGTGGAGGCCGAGCCCCAGCATTTT

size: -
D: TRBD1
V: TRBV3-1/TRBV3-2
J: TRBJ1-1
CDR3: CASSPGQLNTEAFF
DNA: TGTGCCAGCAGCCCGGGACAGCTGAACACTGAAGCTTTCTTT

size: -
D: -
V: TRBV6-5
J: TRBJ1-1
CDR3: CASSQGRGTEAFF
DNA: TGTGCCAGCAGTCAGGGTCGCGGCACTGAAGCTTTCTTT

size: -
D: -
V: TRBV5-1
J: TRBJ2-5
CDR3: CASSTGGGETQYF
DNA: TGCGCCAGCAGCACGGGGGGCGGAGAGACCCAGTACTTC

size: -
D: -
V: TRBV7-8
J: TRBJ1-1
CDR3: CASSLITGPQGTEAFF
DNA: TGTGCCAGCAGCTTGATAACAGGGCCGCAGGGCACTGAAGCTTTCTTT

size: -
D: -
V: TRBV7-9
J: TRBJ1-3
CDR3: CASSLFLGSSGNTIYF
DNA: TGTGCCAGCAGCTTATTCTTGGGCAGCTCTGGAAACACCATATATTTT

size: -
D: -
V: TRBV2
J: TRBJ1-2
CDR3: CASILGAGDYGYTF
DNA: TGTGCCAGCATATTGGGCGCCGGGGACTATGGCTACACCTTC

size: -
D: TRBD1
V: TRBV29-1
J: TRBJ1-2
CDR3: CSTLTGDANYGYTF
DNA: TGCAGCACCCTGACAGGGGACGCTAACTATGGCTACACCTTC

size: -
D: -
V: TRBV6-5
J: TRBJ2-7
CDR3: CASSYRGQIYEQYF
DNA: TGTGCCAGCAGTTACAGGGGACAAATTTACGAGCAGTACTTC

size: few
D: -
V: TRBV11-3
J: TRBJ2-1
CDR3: CASSLRGYNEQFF
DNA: TGTGCCAGCAGCTTGCGGGGCTACAATGAGCAGTTCTTC

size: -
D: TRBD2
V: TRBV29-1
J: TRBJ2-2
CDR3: CSVDLAGVSGELFF
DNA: TGCAGCGTTGATCTCGCGGGAGTATCGGGGGAGCTGTTTTTT

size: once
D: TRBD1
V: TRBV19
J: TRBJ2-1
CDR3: CASSIPTGVNNEQFF
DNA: TGTGCCAGTAGTATCCCCACAGGGGTGAACAATGAGCAGTTCTTC

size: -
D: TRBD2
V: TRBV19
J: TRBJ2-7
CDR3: CASSFNSGRSYEQYF
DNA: TGTGCCAGTAGTTTTAATAGCGGGAGATCCTACGAGCAGTACTTC

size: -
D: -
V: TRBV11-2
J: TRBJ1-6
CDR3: CASSLARYSPLHF
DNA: TGTGCCAGCAGCTTAGCCAGGTATTCACCCCTCCACTTT

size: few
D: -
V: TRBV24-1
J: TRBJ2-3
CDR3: CATSDLVGDGTDTQYF
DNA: TGTGCCACCAGTGATTTAGTCGGGGATGGGACAGATACGCAGTATTTT

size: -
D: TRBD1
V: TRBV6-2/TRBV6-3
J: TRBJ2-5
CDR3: CASSETGASVGTQYF
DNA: TGTGCCAGCAGTGAGACAGGGGCGTCAGTTGGGACCCAGTACTTC